This is a list of T cell receptor beta chains from one sample in a study of CD8 T cells in ankylosing spondylitis. In TCRdb, the 5' RACE reads were re-called with MiXCR into one record per CDR3 protein. The data hold 300,000 to 350,000 distinct CDR3 sequences, with more than 20% observed a single time. Sequencing was performed on blood, either unsorted or a sorted T cell fraction (not recorded which). These receptors all come from a female donor with ankylosing spondylitis or in good health (not recorded which). Each CDR3 is given with its conserved first and last residue. The D gene is left open where the match is weak. Where a row states a size, it is once, few, many or the class of an expanded clone; other rows omit it.

TRBJ2-7	.	.	TRBV28	15	TGTGCCAGCAGTTTACGACACCCGGGGACGATCGAGCAGTACTTC	CASSLRHPGTIEQYF
TRBJ2-1	.	TRBD2	TRBV20-1	16	TGCAGTGCTCCCGATGGAGGGACTAGGGGCAGGACGGAGCAGTTCTTC	CSAPDGGTRGRTEQFF
TRBJ2-7	few	.	TRBV6-5	14	TGTGCCAGCAGTTACGGGACTGGAGGCTACGAGCAGTACTTC	CASSYGTGGYEQYF
TRBJ1-2	few	TRBD1	TRBV20-1	12	TGCAGTGCTGCGGACAGGGGGTTTGGCTACACCTTC	CSAADRGFGYTF
TRBJ1-5	few	.	TRBV12-3/TRBV12-4	12	TGTGCCAGCAGTTTATCACAGTCACCCCAGCATTTT	CASSLSQSPQHF
TRBJ2-1	.	TRBD2	TRBV6-5	12	TGTGCCAGCAGTAGGACTAGCAGTGAGCAGTTCTTC	CASSRTSSEQFF
TRBJ2-2	.	TRBD1	TRBV28	14	TGTGCCAGCAAGGACAGGGCTGCGACCGGGGAGCTGTTTTTT	CASKDRAATGELFF
TRBJ2-5	.	.	TRBV5-1	16	TGCGCCAGCAGCCCCTCAGGGTGGTCTGAACAAGAGACCCAGTACTTC	CASSPSGWSEQETQYF
TRBJ2-1	few	.	TRBV4-1	21	TGCGCCAGCAGCCATAAGAGGGTGTTAGAGGGCAGGCAAGGTCCTGTCCATGAGCAGTTCTTC	CASSHKRVLEGRQGPVHEQFF
TRBJ2-5	few	TRBD2	TRBV7-9	16	TGTGCCAGCAGCTTAGGGGCCAGCGGGAGTATTGAGACCCAGTACTTC	CASSLGASGSIETQYF
TRBJ1-1	.	TRBD1	TRBV5-1	15	TGCGCCAGCAGCACAGTCTACAGGGGAAGCACTGAAGCTTTCTTT	CASSTVYRGSTEAFF
TRBJ2-7	few	.	TRBV28	13	TGTGCCAGCAGTTTATCCCCAAATTACGAGCAGTACTTC	CASSLSPNYEQYF
TRBJ2-1	few	.	TRBV24-1	11	TGTGCCACCTCTAGCGACAATGAGCAGTTCTTC	CATSSDNEQFF
TRBJ2-1	.	TRBD1	TRBV18	15	TGTGCCAGCCAACTCCTGGGACAGGGAGCCAATGAGCAGTTCTTC	CASQLLGQGANEQFF
TRBJ2-7	.	.	TRBV5-4	15	TGTGCCAGCAGCTTGGCCGGGCGACGGGCCTACGAGCAGTACTTC	CASSLAGRRAYEQYF
TRBJ1-2	.	.	TRBV3-1	12	TGTGCCAGCAGCCAAGAATTCCGGGGCTACACCTTC	CASSQEFRGYTF
TRBJ2-2	.	.	TRBV20-1	17	TGCAGTGCTAGAGGCCCACCGGCACGAAGGGTAACCGGGGAGCTGTTTTTT	CSARGPPARRVTGELFF
TRBJ2-3	many	.	TRBV3-1	15	TGTGCCAGCAGCCAAGGGGGAGGCAGGGCAGATACGCAGTATTTT	CASSQGGGRADTQYF
TRBJ2-7	few	.	TRBV30	12	TGTGCCTGGAGTGTGACCGAATACGAGCAGTACTTC	CAWSVTEYEQYF